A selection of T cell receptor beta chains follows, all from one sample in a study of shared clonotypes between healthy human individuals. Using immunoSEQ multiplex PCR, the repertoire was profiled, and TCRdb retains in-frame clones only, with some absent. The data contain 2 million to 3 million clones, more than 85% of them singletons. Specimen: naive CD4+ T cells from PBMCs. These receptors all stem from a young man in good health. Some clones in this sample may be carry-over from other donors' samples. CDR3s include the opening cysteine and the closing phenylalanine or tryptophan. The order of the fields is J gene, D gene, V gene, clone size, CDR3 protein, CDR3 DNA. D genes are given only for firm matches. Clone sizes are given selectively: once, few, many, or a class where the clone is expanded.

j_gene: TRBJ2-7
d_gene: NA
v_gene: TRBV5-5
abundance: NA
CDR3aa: CASSLAGSASYEQYF
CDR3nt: TGTGCCAGCAGCTTGGCCGGGTCAGCTTCCTACGAGCAGTACTTC

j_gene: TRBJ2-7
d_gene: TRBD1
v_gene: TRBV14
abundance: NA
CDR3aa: CASSRHSGTGAYEQYF
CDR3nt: TGTGCCAGCAGCCGGCACTCCGGGACAGGAGCCTACGAGCAGTACTTC

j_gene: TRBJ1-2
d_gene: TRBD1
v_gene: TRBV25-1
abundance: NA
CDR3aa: CASSNLGQGANYGYTF
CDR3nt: TGTGCCAGCAGTAACCTAGGACAGGGGGCTAACTATGGCTACACCTTC

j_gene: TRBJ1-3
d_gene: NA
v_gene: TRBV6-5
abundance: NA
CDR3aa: CASSYGRGNTIYF
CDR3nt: TGTGCCAGCAGTTATGGCCGTGGAAACACCATATATTTT

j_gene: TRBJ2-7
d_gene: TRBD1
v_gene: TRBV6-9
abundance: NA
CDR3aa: CASTVTGGPTYEQYF
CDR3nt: TGTGCCAGCACCGTAACAGGGGGCCCTACCTACGAGCAGTACTTC

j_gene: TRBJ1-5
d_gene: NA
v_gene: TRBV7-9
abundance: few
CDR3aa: CASSSGRDTSVAQHF
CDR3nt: TGTGCCAGCAGCTCCGGGCGGGATACGTCTGTAGCCCAGCATTTT

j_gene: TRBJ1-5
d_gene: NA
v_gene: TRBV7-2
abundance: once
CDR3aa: CASSLIADQPQHF
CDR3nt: TGTGCCAGCAGCTTGATAGCTGACCAGCCCCAGCATTTT

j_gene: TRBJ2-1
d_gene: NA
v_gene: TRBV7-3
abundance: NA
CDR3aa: CASSRGVSNEQFF
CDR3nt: TGTGCCAGCAGCAGGGGGGTGAGTAATGAGCAGTTCTTC

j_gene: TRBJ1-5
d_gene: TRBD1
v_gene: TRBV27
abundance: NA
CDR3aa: CASSLGRTGLKPQHF
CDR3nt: TGTGCCAGCAGTTTAGGGCGGACAGGGTTAAAGCCCCAGCATTTT

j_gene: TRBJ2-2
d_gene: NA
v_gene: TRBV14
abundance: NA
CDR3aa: CASSQDWALTGELFF
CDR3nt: TGTGCCAGCAGCCAAGATTGGGCCTTAACCGGGGAGCTGTTTTTT

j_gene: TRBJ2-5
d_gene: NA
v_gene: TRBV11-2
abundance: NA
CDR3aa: CASRRQETQYF
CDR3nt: TGTGCCAGCAGAAGACAAGAGACCCAGTACTTC

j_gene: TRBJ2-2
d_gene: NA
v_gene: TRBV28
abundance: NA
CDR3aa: CASSLFTGTQTQNTGELFF
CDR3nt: TGTGCCAGCAGTTTATTCACCGGGACCCAGACCCAGAACACCGGGGAGCTGTTTTTT

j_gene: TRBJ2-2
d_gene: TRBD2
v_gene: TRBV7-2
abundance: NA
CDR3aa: CASRAGGGTGELFF
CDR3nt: TGTGCCAGCAGGGCGGGAGGGGGCACCGGGGAGCTGTTTTTT